This passage covers 10 T cell receptor beta chains from one sample sequenced in a study of Tregs in tolerant kidney transplant recipients. Sequencing used immunoSEQ multiplex PCR; TCRdb keeps in-frame clones, though not all of them. The table shows around 75,000 clones, with approximately 91% occurring only once. Sequenced here: CD4+ T cells from blood, sampled before the transplant. These TCRs come from a human donor who received a combined kidney and bone marrow transplant.

The chain couples TRBV27 to TRBJ2-3; no definite D call. This CDR3 comprises 15 residues. CDR1 is MNHEY and CDR2 is SMNVEV in the germline V gene (reference sequence). Trimming took 0 bases from V and 2 from J, leaving 9 bases between them. The CDR3 DNA reads TGTGCCAGCAGTTTATCGAGGCAGTCCACAGATACGCAGTATTTT. This codes for CASSLSRQSTDTQYF.

The gene calls are TRBV5-1 and TRBJ1-2; 7 positions match TRBD1. There are 14 residues in the CDR3. Looked up from germline, CDR1 is SGHRS and CDR2 is YFSETQ. V lost 5 bases, J lost 4 bases, and 8 bases stayed unmatched. The CDR3 DNA is TGCGCCAGCAGTCAGCGACAGGGAGGCTATGGCTACACCTTC. It specifies CASSQRQGGYGYTF. Variable domain in full (rest from reference TRBV5-1 and TRBJ1-2): KAGVTQTPRYLIKTRGQQVTLSCSPISGHRSVSWYQQTPGQGLQFLFEYFSETQRNKGNFPGRFSGRQFSNSRSEMNVSTLELGDSALYLCASSQRQGGYGYTFGSGTRLTVV.

This chain joins TRBV18 and TRBJ2-2, with D possibly being TRBD2 (5 bases). Trimming removed 6 bases at V and 5 bases at J, with 10 bases between. In germline, CDR1 is KGHSH, CDR2 LQKENI. The CDR3 has 13 amino acids. The CDR3 DNA sequence: TGTGCCAGCTCGCCGACTACAACCGGGGAGCTGTTTTTT. It encodes CASSPTTTGELFF.

V gene TRBV7-2 combines with J gene TRBJ2-5; 13 positions match TRBD2. This CDR3 is 15 amino acids long. The V and J ends lost 5 bases and 5 bases, in that order; junction bases with no gene match: 5. The germline gives CDR1 SGHTA, CDR2 FQGNSA. The CDR3 bases are TGTGCCAGCAGCAACCGGACTAGCGGGAGTGAGACCCAGTACTTC. Amino acid sequence: CASSNRTSGSETQYF.

The CDR3 sequence: CASSLDLHTGELFF. DNA of the CDR3: TGCGCCAGCAGCCTGGACTTACACACCGGGGAGCTGTTTTTT. The chain joins TRBV5-1 to TRBJ2-2; tentative D call: TRBD2 (5 bases). Germline CDR1 SGHRS, CDR2 YFSETQ. Trimming took off 4 bases at V and 3 bases at J, with 10 bases between the two ends. The CDR3 is made up of 14 amino acids.

This rearrangement joins TRBV5-5 to TRBJ2-5; 16 bases line up with TRBD2. This CDR3 spans 18 amino acids. After removal of 4 bases from V and 5 bases from J, the junction contained 11 bases not matched to a gene. Germline V gene lookup returns CDR1 SGHKS and CDR2 YYEKEE (reference sequence). The CDR3 spells CASSPGPGTSGGVETQYF. The CDR3 DNA is TGTGCCAGCAGCCCGGGTCCCGGGACTAGCGGGGGGGTCGAGACCCAGTACTTC.

The gene calls are TRBV11-2 and TRBJ2-2, with TRBD2 matching over 13 bases. Trimming cost V 3 bases and J 5 bases; bases outside gene matches: 3. The CDR3 covers 16 residues. Germline V CDR1 and CDR2: SGHAT, FQNNGV. In DNA, the CDR3 is TGTGCCAGCAGCTTCAGGACTAGCGGGAGTACCGGGGAGCTGTTTTTT. This gives the protein CASSFRTSGSTGELFF.

In its sample, this clone ranks as medium-sized (0.01 to 0.1%). Other DNA sequences in the sample encode the same CDR3. V and J are TRBV19 and TRBJ1-5; 7 nucleotides agree with TRBD1. This CDR3 has 16 amino acids. Germline CDR1 is LNHDA and CDR2 is SQIVND (reference sequence). Trimming removed 4 bases from V and 1 base from J; junction bases left unmatched: 7. In DNA form, the CDR3 reads TGTGCCAGTAGTAGCTCCGGGACAGAAAGCAATCAGCCCCAGCATTTT. Its protein product is CASSSSGTESNQPQHF.

The chain employs TRBV2 and TRBJ2-3; weak D call: TRBD2 (5 bases). V was pared by 3 bases and J by 0 bases, with 13 bases between. Germline loops: CDR1 SNHLY, CDR2 FYNNEI. The CDR3 consists of 16 residues. CDR3 bases: TGTGCCAGCAGTGAGGGAGTTAGTAGGAGCACAGATACGCAGTATTTT. It translates to CASSEGVSRSTDTQYF.

The V gene is TRBV7-2, the J gene TRBJ1-1; D is possibly TRBD1 (6 bases). This CDR3 has 14 residues. The germline V gene has CDR1 SGHTA and CDR2 FQGNSA. Between the trimmed V and J ends, which lost 4 bases and 3 bases, there was a span of 12 bases. The CDR3 region has the DNA TGTGCCAGCAGCTCCCAGGGGTTGGACACTGAAGCTTTCTTT. This encodes CASSSQGLDTEAFF.